This passage covers 20 T cell receptor beta chains from one sample sequenced in a study of cytomegalovirus exposure and HLA in healthy donors. This PCR relied on a set of 60 Vbeta primers and 13 Jbeta primers. TCRdb keeps only in-frame clones here, not all; method: immunoSEQ multiplex PCR. The sample comprises more than 110,000 clones, just under 80% of which are singletons, and approximately 2% rests with the top ten. Sequenced sample: PBMCs. The receptors shown here come from a man aged 25-45 years in good health and CMV-seronegative.

This sequence joins TRBV6-5 and TRBJ1-1; possibly TRBD1 for D (6 bases). The CDR3 runs to 13 residues. The V and J ends lost 7 bases and 3 bases respectively, with 12 bases between them. Per germline, CDR1 MNHEY and CDR2 SVGAGI. CDR3 amino acids: CASNGQLDTEAFF. In nucleotides, the CDR3 is TGTGCCAGCAATGGACAGCTAGACACTGAAGCTTTCTTT.

The rearrangement joins TRBV4-1 to TRBJ2-3, with 9 bases that match TRBD2. The V gene end was trimmed by 1 base and the J gene end by 2 bases; junction bases not matched to a gene: 7. The CDR3 contains 17 residues. Germline CDR1 and CDR2: MGHRA and YSYEKL. This chain's CDR3 is CASSQGLAGAYTDTQYF. CDR3 DNA sequence: TGCGCCAGCAGCCAAGGCTTAGCGGGGGCTTACACAGATACGCAGTATTTT.

The rearrangement links TRBV4-1 to TRBJ2-7, with a possible D match to TRBD1 (6 bases). Germline CDR1 MGHRA, CDR2 YSYEKL. This CDR3 contains 16 residues. Trimming shortened V by 5 bases and J by 3 bases, and 20 bases separated the two germline ends. This CDR3 reads CASSGSQGSGYYEQYF. The CDR3 coding sequence is TGCGCCAGCAGCGGGAGCCAGGGGTCGGGCTACTACGAGCAGTACTTC.

The rearrangement links TRBV6-1 to TRBJ1-6; 8 bases align to TRBD1. Germline V gene lookup returns CDR1 MNHNS and CDR2 SASEGT. This CDR3 is 14 amino acids long. Trimming took 7 bases from V and 4 from J; bases not matched to a gene: 3. DNA of the CDR3: TGTGCCAGCACCGGGACAGGATATAATTCACCCCTCCACTTT. Translated: CASTGTGYNSPLHF.

The V gene is TRBV28, the J gene TRBJ2-7; tentatively, D is TRBD1 (6 bases). The CDR3 contains 14 residues. From germline, CDR1 is MDHEN and CDR2 SYDVKM. V was pared by 2 bases and J by 2 bases, with 10 bases between. The CDR3 reads CASSLGGAPYEQYF. CDR3 coding DNA: TGTGCCAGCAGTTTAGGGGGCGCACCCTACGAGCAGTACTTC. The complete variable domain, with remaining parts taken from reference TRBV28 and TRBJ2-7, reads DVKVTQSSRYLVKRTGEKVFLECVQDMDHENMFWYRQDPGLGLRLIYFSYDVKMKEKGDIPEGYSVSREKKERFSLILESASTNQTSMYLCASSLGGAPYEQYFGPGTRLTVT.

This chain connects TRBV9 to TRBJ2-1; 8 bases fit TRBD2. The CDR3 length is 15 residues. With V trimmed by 2 bases and J by 2 bases, 3 bases remained unmatched. Germline CDR1 and CDR2: SGDLS and YYNGEE. The CDR3 DNA follows: TGTGCCAGCAGCGTGGAAGCGGGAGCCTACAATGAGCAGTTCTTC. It yields the protein CASSVEAGAYNEQFF.

J is TRBJ2-3 and V is TRBV18, with D possibly being TRBD1 (5 bases). The CDR3 runs 15 residues. V shed 0 bases and J shed 0 bases, with 7 bases lying between them. The germline V gene has CDR1 KGHSH and CDR2 LQKENI. CDR3 in DNA: TGTGCCAGCTCACCACCGGGGCGAAGCACAGATACGCAGTATTTT. It codes for CASSPPGRSTDTQYF.

The V gene is TRBV28, the J gene TRBJ2-7; D perhaps matches TRBD2 (6 bases). The CDR3 extends over 14 amino acids. Germline V CDR1 and CDR2: MDHEN, SYDVKM. Trimming stripped 6 bases from V and 1 base from J, with 13 bases between. This CDR3 is CASSPPGDSYEQYF. For the CDR3, the DNA is TGTGCCAGCAGCCCCCCGGGGGATTCCTACGAGCAGTACTTC.

The V gene is TRBV7-9, the J gene TRBJ1-4; 7 bases fit TRBD1. CDR1 SEHNR and CDR2 FQNEAQ come from the germline V gene (reference sequence). After removal of 3 bases from V and 5 bases from J, the junction contained 12 bases not matched to a gene. The CDR3 length is 17 residues. Here the CDR3 DNA reads TGTGCCAGCAGCTTCAGCGTCGGACAGGAAGAAAATGAAAAACTGTTTTTT. It codes for CASSFSVGQEENEKLFF.

The gene calls are TRBV7-9 and TRBJ1-1, with 7 bases lining up with TRBD1. Unmatched junction bases numbered 5, after V lost 6 bases and J lost 1 base. There are 14 residues in the CDR3. The germline V gene has CDR1 SEHNR and CDR2 FQNEAQ (reference sequence). CDR3 amino acids: CASSYRQGNTEAFF. The CDR3 DNA reads TGTGCCAGCAGTTACCGACAGGGGAACACTGAAGCTTTCTTT.

In this sample, this clone turned up once. This rearrangement joins TRBV14 to TRBJ2-7, with D perhaps matching TRBD2 (6 bases). CDR1 and CDR2 from the germline V gene are SGHDN and FVKESK. V lost 2 bases and J 3 bases, leaving 11 bases between the germline ends. The CDR3 runs to 14 residues. CDR3 sequence: CASSQYRDFYEQYF. The CDR3 coding sequence is TGTGCCAGCAGCCAATACCGGGACTTCTACGAGCAGTACTTC.

CDR3 DNA: TGTGCCAGCAGCCTAAGATCTAGCGGGAGGGAGACCCAGTACTTC. Amino acids: CASSLRSSGRETQYF. The chain is built from TRBV7-6 and TRBJ2-5, with 11 bases identical to TRBD2. CDR1 and CDR2 (germline): SGHVS, FNYEAQ. The CDR3 extends over 15 amino acids. J was trimmed by 5 bases and V by 5 bases; bases with no gene match: 7.

The rearrangement joins TRBV7-9 to TRBJ1-1; D ambiguous. CDR1 is SEHNR, CDR2 FQNEAQ, per germline (reference sequence). V lost 5 bases and J lost 4, with 5 bases in between. There are 11 residues in the CDR3. CDR3 loop: CASSRFTEAFF. In DNA form, the CDR3 reads TGTGCCAGCAGCCGGTTCACTGAAGCTTTCTTT.

The gene calls are TRBV18 and TRBJ1-2; D is uncertain. The germline V gene has CDR1 KGHSH and CDR2 LQKENI. The CDR3 totals 14 residues. The V end lost 2 bases, the J end lost 3 bases, and 10 bases lay between the germline ends. The CDR3 reads CASSPSGGYYGYTF. As DNA, the CDR3 is TGTGCCAGCTCACCATCCGGCGGTTACTATGGCTACACCTTC.

This CDR3 reads CASSPRPPTLGHSPLHF. CDR3 bases: TGTGCCAGCAGTCCCAGGCCCCCGACATTGGGCCATTCACCCCTCCACTTT. The chain joins TRBV5-5 to TRBJ1-6; no clear D. The CDR3 covers 17 residues. V gave up 5 bases and J gave up 8 bases, with 23 bases separating them. Germline CDR1 is SGHKS and CDR2 is YYEKEE (reference sequence).

The gene calls are TRBV5-1 and TRBJ2-7; 13 bases are a match to TRBD2. The germline gives CDR1 SGHRS, CDR2 YFSETQ. V was clipped by 5 bases and J by 5 bases; unmatched bases: 7. CDR3 length: 15 residues. For the CDR3, the DNA is TGCGCCAGCAGAGACACTAGCGGGAGGGCCCACGAGCAGTACTTC. Protein sequence: CASRDTSGRAHEQYF. The whole variable domain, remainder taken from reference TRBV5-1 and TRBJ2-7, is KAGVTQTPRYLIKTRGQQVTLSCSPISGHRSVSWYQQTPGQGLQFLFEYFSETQRNKGNFPGRFSGRQFSNSRSEMNVSTLELGDSALYLCASRDTSGRAHEQYFGPGTRLTVT.

This clone has more than one count but fewer than ten. The V call is TRBV7-9, the J call TRBJ1-4, with 9 bases aligning to TRBD1. This CDR3 has 16 amino acids. Germline lookup yields CDR1 SEHNR and CDR2 FQNEAQ (reference sequence). With V trimmed by 2 bases and J by 8 bases, 9 bases remained unmatched. In DNA form, the CDR3 reads TGTGCCAGCAGCTTATCGCAAGGGACAGGGAACGAAAAACTGTTTTTT. This encodes CASSLSQGTGNEKLFF. Together with reference TRBV7-9 and TRBJ1-4, the CDR3 gives the full variable domain: DTGVSQNPRHKITKRGQNVTFRCDPISEHNRLYWYRQTLGQGPEFLTYFQNEAQLEKSRLLSDRFSAERPKGSFSTLEIQRTEQGDSAMYLCASSLSQGTGNEKLFFGSGTQLSVL.

The CDR3 loop reads CASSSTAAGGGNTIYF. Here the CDR3 DNA reads TGTGCCAGCAGCTCTACCGCGGCAGGGGGCGGAAACACCATATATTTT. This chain uses TRBV11-1 with TRBJ1-3; 8 bases fit TRBD1. V lost 4 bases and J lost 4; bases outside the gene matches: 9. Germline loops: CDR1 SGHAT, CDR2 FQDESV (reference sequence). The CDR3 has 16 residues.

This rearrangement joins TRBV19 to TRBJ2-1, with 8 bases lining up with TRBD1. The CDR3 spans 15 residues. In germline, CDR1 is LNHDA, CDR2 SQIVND (reference sequence). V lost 5 bases, J lost 1 base, and 4 bases stayed unmatched. CDR3 protein: CASSATGGSYNEQFF. The CDR3 DNA sequence: TGTGCCAGTAGTGCAACAGGGGGATCCTACAATGAGCAGTTCTTC.

This clone came up a few times. This chain connects TRBV7-8 to TRBJ2-1; D is unclear. Deletions cut 3 bases from V and 3 bases from J, with 6 bases between. CDR1 is SGHVS and CDR2 is FQNEAQ in the germline V gene. The CDR3 sequence is 13 residues long. The CDR3 spells CASSLSLYNEQFF. For the CDR3, the DNA is TGTGCCAGCAGCTTGAGTCTCTACAATGAGCAGTTCTTC.